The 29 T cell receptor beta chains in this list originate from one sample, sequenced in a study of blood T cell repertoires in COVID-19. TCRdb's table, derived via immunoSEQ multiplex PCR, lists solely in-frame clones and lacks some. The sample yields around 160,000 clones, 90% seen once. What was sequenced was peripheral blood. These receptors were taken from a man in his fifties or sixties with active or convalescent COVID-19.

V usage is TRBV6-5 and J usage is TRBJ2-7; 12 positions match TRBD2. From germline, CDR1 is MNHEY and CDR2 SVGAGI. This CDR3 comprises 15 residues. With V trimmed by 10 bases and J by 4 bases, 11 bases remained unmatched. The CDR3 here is CATRRTSGIVYEQYF. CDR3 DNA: TGTGCCACCCGAAGGACTAGCGGGATTGTGTACGAGCAGTACTTC.

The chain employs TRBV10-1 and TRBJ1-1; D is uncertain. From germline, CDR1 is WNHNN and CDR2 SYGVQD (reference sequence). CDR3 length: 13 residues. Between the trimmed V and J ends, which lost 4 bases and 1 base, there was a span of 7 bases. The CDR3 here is CASSGAGNTEAFF. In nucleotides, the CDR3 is TGCGCCAGCAGTGGGGCAGGGAACACTGAAGCTTTCTTT.

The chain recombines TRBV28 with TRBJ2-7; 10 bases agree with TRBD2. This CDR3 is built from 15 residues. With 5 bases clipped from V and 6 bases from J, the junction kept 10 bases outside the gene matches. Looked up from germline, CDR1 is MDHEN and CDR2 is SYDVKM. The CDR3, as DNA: TGTGCCAGCAGTCCCCCCCGAGCTAGCGGGAGCGAGCAGTACTTC. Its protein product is CASSPPRASGSEQYF.

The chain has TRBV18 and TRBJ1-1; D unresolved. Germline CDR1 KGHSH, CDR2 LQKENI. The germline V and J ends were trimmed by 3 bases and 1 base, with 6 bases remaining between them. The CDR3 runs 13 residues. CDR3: CASSPGENTEAFF. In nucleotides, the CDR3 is TGTGCCAGCTCACCCGGGGAGAACACTGAAGCTTTCTTT.

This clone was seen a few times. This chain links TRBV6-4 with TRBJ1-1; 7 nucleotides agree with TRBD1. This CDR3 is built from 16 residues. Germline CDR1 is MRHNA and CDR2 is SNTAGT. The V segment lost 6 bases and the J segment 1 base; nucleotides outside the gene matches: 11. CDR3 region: CASSVRQGMGNTEAFF. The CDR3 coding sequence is TGTGCCAGCAGCGTCAGACAGGGCATGGGGAACACTGAAGCTTTCTTT.

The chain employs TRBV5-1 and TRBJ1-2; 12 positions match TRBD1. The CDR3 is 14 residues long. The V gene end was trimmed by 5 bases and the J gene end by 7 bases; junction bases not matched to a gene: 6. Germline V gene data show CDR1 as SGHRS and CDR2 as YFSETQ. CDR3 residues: CASSSGTGGLGYTF. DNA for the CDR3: TGCGCCAGCAGTTCCGGGACAGGGGGCCTTGGCTACACCTTC.

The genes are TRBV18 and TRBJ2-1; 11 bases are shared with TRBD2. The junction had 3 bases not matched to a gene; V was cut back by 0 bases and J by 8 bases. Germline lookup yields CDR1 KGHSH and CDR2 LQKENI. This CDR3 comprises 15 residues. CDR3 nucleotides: TGTGCCAGCTCACCACCGACTAGCGGGACCTATGAGCAGTTCTTC. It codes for CASSPPTSGTYEQFF. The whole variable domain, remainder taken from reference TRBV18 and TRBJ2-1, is NAGVMQNPRHLVRRRGQEARLRCSPMKGHSHVYWYRQLPEEGLKFMVYLQKENIIDESGMPKERFSAEFPKEGPSILRIQQVVRGDSAAYFCASSPPTSGTYEQFFGPGTRLTVL.

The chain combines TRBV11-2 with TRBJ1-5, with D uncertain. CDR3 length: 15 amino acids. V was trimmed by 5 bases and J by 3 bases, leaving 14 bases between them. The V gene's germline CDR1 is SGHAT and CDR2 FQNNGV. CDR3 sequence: CASSKGGLYNQPQHF. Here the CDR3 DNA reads TGTGCCAGCAGCAAAGGAGGTCTTTACAATCAGCCCCAGCATTTT.

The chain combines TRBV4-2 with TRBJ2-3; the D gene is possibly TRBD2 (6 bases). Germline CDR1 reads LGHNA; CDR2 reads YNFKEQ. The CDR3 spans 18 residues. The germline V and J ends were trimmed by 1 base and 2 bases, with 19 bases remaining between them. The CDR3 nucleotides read TGTGCCAGCAGCCAAGCTTATGAGGGGCGGGGATTCACAGATACGCAGTATTTT. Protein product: CASSQAYEGRGFTDTQYF.

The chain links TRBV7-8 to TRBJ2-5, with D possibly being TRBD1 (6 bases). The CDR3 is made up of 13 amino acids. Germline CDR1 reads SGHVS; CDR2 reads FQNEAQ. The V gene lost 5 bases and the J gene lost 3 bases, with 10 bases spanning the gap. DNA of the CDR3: TGTGCCAGCAGCCCTAACAGGGAAGAGACCCAGTACTTC. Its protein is CASSPNREETQYF.

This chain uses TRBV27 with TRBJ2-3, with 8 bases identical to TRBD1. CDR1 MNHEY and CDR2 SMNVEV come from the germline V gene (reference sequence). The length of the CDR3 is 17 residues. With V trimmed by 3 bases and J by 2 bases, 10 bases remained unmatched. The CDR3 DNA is TGTGCCAGCAGTTTTACAGGGGGTCTGTACCTCACAGATACGCAGTATTTT. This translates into CASSFTGGLYLTDTQYF.

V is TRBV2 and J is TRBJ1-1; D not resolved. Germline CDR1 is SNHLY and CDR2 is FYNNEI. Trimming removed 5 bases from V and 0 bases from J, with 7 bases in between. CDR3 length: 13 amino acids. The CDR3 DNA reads TGTGCCAGCAGTTTCAACATGAACACTGAAGCTTTCTTT. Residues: CASSFNMNTEAFF.

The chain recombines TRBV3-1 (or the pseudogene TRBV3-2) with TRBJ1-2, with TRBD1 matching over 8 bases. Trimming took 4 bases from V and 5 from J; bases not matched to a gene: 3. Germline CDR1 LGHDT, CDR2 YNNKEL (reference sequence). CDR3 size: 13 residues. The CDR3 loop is CASSRRDRYGYTF. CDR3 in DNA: TGTGCCAGCAGCCGCCGGGACAGGTATGGCTACACCTTC.

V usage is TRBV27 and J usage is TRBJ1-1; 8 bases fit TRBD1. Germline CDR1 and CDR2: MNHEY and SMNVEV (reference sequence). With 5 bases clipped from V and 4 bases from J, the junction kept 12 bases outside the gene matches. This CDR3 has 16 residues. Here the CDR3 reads CASSATPGQEVTEAFF. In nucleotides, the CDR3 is TGTGCCAGCAGTGCGACCCCGGGACAGGAAGTCACTGAAGCTTTCTTT.

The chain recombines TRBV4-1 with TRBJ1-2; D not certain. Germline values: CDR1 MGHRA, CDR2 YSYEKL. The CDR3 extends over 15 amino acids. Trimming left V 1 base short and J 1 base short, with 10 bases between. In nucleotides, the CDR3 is TGCGCCAGCAGCCAAGTCGACACCTTTAACTATGGCTACACCTTC. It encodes CASSQVDTFNYGYTF.

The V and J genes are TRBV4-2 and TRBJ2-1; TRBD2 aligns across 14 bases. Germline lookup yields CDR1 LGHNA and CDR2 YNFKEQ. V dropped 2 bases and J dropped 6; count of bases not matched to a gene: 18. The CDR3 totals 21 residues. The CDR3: CASSQRLPGLAGVGGGNEQFF. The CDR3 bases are TGTGCCAGCAGCCAACGACTCCCGGGACTAGCGGGAGTTGGTGGAGGCAATGAGCAGTTCTTC.

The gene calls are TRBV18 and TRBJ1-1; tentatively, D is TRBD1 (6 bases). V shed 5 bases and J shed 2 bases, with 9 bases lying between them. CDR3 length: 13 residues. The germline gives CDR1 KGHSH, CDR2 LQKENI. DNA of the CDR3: TGTGCCAGCTCAAGGACAGATAACACTGAAGCTTTCTTT. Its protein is CASSRTDNTEAFF.

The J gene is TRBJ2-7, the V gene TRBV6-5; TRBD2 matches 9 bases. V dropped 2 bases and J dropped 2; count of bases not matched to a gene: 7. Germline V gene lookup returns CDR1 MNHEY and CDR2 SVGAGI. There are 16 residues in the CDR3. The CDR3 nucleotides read TGTGCCAGCAGTTACCGGAGCGGGGGGTATCCCTACGAGCAGTACTTC. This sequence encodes CASSYRSGGYPYEQYF.

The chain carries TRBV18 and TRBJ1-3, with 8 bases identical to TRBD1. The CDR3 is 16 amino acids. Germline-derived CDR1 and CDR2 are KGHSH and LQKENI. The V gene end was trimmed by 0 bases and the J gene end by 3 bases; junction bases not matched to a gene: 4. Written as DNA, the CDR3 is TGTGCCAGCTCACCACCACAGGGGGTCGGTGGAAACACCATATATTTT. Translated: CASSPPQGVGGNTIYF.

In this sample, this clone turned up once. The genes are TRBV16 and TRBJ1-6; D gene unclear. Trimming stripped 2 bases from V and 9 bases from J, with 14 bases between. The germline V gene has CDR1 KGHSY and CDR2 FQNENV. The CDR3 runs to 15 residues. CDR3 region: CASSQETPSGSPLHF. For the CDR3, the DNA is TGTGCCAGCAGCCAAGAGACGCCTTCGGGTTCACCCCTCCACTTT.

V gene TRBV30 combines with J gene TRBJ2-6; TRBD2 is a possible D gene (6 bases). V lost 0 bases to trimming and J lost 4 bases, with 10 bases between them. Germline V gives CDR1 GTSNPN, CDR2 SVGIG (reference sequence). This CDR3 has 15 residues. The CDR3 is CAWSVRGTGANVLTF. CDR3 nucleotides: TGTGCCTGGAGTGTACGGGGGACCGGGGCCAACGTCCTGACTTTC.

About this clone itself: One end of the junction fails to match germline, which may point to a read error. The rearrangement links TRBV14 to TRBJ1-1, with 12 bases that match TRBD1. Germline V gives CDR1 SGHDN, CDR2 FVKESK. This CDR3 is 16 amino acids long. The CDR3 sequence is CASSSNPGQGAILPMF. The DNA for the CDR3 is TGTGCCAGCAGCTCCAATCCGGGACAGGGGGCGATTCTACCCATGTTT.

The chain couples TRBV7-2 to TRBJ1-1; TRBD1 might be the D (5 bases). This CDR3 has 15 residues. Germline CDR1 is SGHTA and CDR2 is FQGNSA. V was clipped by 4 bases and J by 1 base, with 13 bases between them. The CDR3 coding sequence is TGTGCCAGCAGCTCGACTGGGGGGAGGAACACTGAAGCTTTCTTT. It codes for CASSSTGGRNTEAFF.

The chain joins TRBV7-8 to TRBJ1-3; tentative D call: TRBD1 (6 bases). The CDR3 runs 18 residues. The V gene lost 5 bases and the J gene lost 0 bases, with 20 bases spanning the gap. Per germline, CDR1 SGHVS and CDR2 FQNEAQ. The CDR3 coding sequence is TGTGCCAGCAGCCCGGCGGGGGGAACAGGGAGCTCTGGAAACACCATATATTTT. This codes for CASSPAGGTGSSGNTIYF.

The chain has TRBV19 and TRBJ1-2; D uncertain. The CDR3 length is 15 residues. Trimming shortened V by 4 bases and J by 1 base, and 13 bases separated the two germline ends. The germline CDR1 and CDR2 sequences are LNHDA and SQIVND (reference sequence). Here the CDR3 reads CASSTLAANNYGYTF. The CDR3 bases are TGTGCCAGTAGTACCCTCGCGGCCAATAACTATGGCTACACCTTC.

The CDR3 region is CASSYLARSSYNEQFF. The CDR3 coding sequence is TGTGCCAGCAGTTACCTGGCGAGGAGCTCCTACAATGAGCAGTTCTTC. V is TRBV6-5 and J is TRBJ2-1; unclear D gene. The germline V gene encodes CDR1 MNHEY and CDR2 SVGAGI. The CDR3 has 16 amino acids. V dropped 2 bases and J dropped 0 bases, with 11 bases sitting between them.

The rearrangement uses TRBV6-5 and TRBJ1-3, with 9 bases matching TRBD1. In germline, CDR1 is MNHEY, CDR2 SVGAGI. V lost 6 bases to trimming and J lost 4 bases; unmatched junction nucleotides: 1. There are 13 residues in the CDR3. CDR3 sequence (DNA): TGTGCCAGCAGACAGGGGGCCGGAAACACCATATATTTT. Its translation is CASRQGAGNTIYF.

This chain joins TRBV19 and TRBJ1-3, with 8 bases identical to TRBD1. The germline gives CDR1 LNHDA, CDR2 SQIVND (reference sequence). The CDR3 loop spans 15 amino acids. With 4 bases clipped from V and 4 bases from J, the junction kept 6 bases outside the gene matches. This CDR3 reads CASSTGQGAGNTIYF. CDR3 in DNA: TGTGCCAGTAGTACTGGACAGGGTGCAGGAAACACCATATATTTT. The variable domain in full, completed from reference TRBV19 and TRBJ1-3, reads DGGITQSPKYLFRKEGQNVTLSCEQNLNHDAMYWYRQDPGQGLRLIYYSQIVNDFQKGDIAEGYSVSREKKESFPLTVTSAQKNPTAFYLCASSTGQGAGNTIYFGEGSWLTVV.

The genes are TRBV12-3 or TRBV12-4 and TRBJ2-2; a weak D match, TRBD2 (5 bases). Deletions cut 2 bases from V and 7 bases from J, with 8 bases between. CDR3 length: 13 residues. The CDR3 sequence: CASSLSRGGELFF. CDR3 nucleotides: TGTGCCAGCAGTTTATCCCGGGGCGGGGAGCTGTTTTTT.